These T cell receptor beta chains were read from a single sample in a study of PD-1 blockade in mismatch repair-deficient tumors. The method was immunoSEQ multiplex PCR; TCRdb's version includes in-frame clones alone and lacks a portion of them. The repertoire has around 52,000 clones, about 85% of them found once; the top ten carry 7% to 8.5%. Material: peripheral blood, obtained roughly 21 weeks after starting pembrolizumab. These receptors were obtained from an adult with mismatch repair-deficient cancer. CDR3s include the opening cysteine and the closing phenylalanine or tryptophan.

j_call: TRBJ2-5; v_call: TRBV5-1; cdr3_aa: CASSLSQETQYF
j_call: TRBJ1-1; v_call: TRBV4-1; cdr3_aa: CASSQVAGLNTEAFF
j_call: TRBJ2-3; v_call: TRBV5-1; cdr3_aa: CASSSGPSTDTQYF
j_call: TRBJ1-5; v_call: TRBV7-2; cdr3_aa: CASSLFGTGGSQPQHF
j_call: TRBJ2-1; v_call: TRBV29-1; cdr3_aa: CSGGESSYNEQFF
j_call: TRBJ2-1; v_call: TRBV10-3; cdr3_aa: CAIRPGTGGSYNEQFF
j_call: TRBJ1-1; v_call: TRBV30; cdr3_aa: CAWRQDSNTEAFF
j_call: TRBJ2-2; v_call: TRBV7-9; cdr3_aa: CASSFVGGSGELFF
j_call: TRBJ1-1; v_call: TRBV7-9; cdr3_aa: CASSARDKDEAFF
j_call: TRBJ1-4; v_call: TRBV4-1; cdr3_aa: CASSQEIFLGQRFGEKLFF
j_call: TRBJ2-1; v_call: TRBV4-1; cdr3_aa: CASSQRTGAPYNEQFF
j_call: TRBJ2-1; v_call: TRBV4-3; cdr3_aa: CASSQSGTGNNEQFF
j_call: TRBJ2-2; v_call: TRBV5-6; cdr3_aa: CASRFGLAGFTGELFF
j_call: TRBJ1-1; v_call: TRBV9; cdr3_aa: CASSVGPLGTEAFF
j_call: TRBJ2-7; v_call: TRBV6-5; cdr3_aa: CASTSPKGQYF
j_call: TRBJ1-4; v_call: TRBV18; cdr3_aa: CASSQDSGEKLFF
j_call: TRBJ2-7; v_call: TRBV7-6; cdr3_aa: CASSRGTGNYEQYF
j_call: TRBJ2-5; v_call: TRBV14; cdr3_aa: CASSLGSRWAQYF
j_call: TRBJ2-7; v_call: TRBV5-6; cdr3_aa: CASSLGDYRYEQYF
j_call: TRBJ1-5; v_call: TRBV29-1; cdr3_aa: CSVIQGDYQPQHF
j_call: TRBJ1-1; v_call: TRBV29-1; cdr3_aa: CSVEEPRHTEAFF
j_call: TRBJ2-7; v_call: TRBV4-1; cdr3_aa: CASSQTGTGDAYEQYF
j_call: TRBJ1-2; v_call: TRBV18; cdr3_aa: CASSPLPGQGANGYTF
j_call: TRBJ2-1; v_call: TRBV11-3; cdr3_aa: CASSPVRIGNEQFF
j_call: TRBJ2-3; v_call: TRBV9; cdr3_aa: CASSVVLPQLRGRAGADTQYF
j_call: TRBJ2-1; v_call: TRBV4-2; cdr3_aa: CASSRGLAEISSYNEQFF
j_call: TRBJ2-6; v_call: TRBV10-3; cdr3_aa: CAISDRDRDLRGANVLTF
j_call: TRBJ2-2; v_call: TRBV7-8; cdr3_aa: CASSSYRVGTGELFF
j_call: TRBJ2-7; v_call: TRBV12-5; cdr3_aa: CASGAGQGTYEQYF
j_call: TRBJ1-4; v_call: TRBV30; cdr3_aa: CAWRVGRGNEKLFF
j_call: TRBJ2-3; v_call: TRBV7-9; cdr3_aa: CASRDRDRGRDTQYF
j_call: TRBJ2-3; v_call: TRBV7-9; cdr3_aa: CASSPDVIPHTQYF
j_call: TRBJ2-1; v_call: TRBV9; cdr3_aa: CASSVGIAGHNEQFF